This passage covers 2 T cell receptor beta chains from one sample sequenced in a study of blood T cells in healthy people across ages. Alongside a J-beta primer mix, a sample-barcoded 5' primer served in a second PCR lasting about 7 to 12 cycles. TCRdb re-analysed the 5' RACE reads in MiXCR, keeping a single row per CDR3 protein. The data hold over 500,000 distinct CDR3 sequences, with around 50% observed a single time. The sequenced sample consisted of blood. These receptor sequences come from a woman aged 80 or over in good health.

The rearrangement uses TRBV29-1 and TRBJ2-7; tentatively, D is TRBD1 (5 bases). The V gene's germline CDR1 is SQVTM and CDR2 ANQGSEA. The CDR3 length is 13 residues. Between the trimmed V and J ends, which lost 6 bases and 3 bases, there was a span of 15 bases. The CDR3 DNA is TGCAGCGTGACCCTGACAGACCTCTACGAGCAGTACTTC. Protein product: CSVTLTDLYEQYF.

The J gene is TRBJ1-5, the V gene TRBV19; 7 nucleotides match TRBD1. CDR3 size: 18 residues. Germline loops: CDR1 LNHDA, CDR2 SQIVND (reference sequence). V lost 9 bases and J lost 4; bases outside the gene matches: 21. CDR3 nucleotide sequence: TGTGCCAGCCACGAGGCAGACAGGGCACGTCGCGGGAATCAGCCCCAGCATTTT. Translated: CASHEADRARRGNQPQHF.